Listed below are T cell receptor beta chains from one sample, sequenced in a study of T cell repertoires in cytomegalovirus infection. TCRdb called the reads again in MiXCR, with one record for every CDR3 protein. The sample lists 200,000 to 300,000 distinct CDR3 sequences; 6.5% were seen once. The sample taken for sequencing was PBMCs. These receptors all come from a human donor in good health (CMV status not recorded). Some clones in this sample may be carry-over from other donors' samples. The CDR3 runs from the conserved cysteine through the conserved F or W. The D gene is left open where the match is weak. The size of a clone is reported for some rows only, either as once, few or many, or as a class for expanded clones.

CDR3 protein	CDR3 DNA	clone size	D gene	V gene	J gene
CASSEGTGDYYGYTF	TGTGCCAGTAGTGAGGGGACAGGCGATTACTATGGCTACACCTTC	many	TRBD1	TRBV12-3/TRBV12-4	TRBJ1-2
CASSASDSPYGYTF	TGTGCCAGCAGCGCCTCCGACAGCCCCTATGGCTACACCTTC	.	.	TRBV9	TRBJ1-2
CASSFLWGTGTGELFF	TGTGCCAGCAGCTTCTTGTGGGGGACAGGCACCGGGGAGCTGTTTTTT	many	TRBD1	TRBV12-3/TRBV12-4	TRBJ2-2
CASSFGIGTHGEEQFF	TGTGCCAGCAGTTTTGGGATTGGGACTCACGGCGAGGAGCAGTTCTTC	.	.	TRBV28	TRBJ2-1
CASTKGTATEAFF	TGTGCCAGCACCAAGGGGACGGCGACTGAAGCTTTCTTT	few	.	TRBV2	TRBJ1-1
CASSLMGTGEQPQHF	TGTGCCAGCAGCTTAATGGGGACAGGGGAACAGCCCCAGCATTTT	many	TRBD1	TRBV7-2	TRBJ1-5
CASSVSRGASVNTGELFF	TGTGCCAGCAGCGTATCCAGGGGGGCCTCCGTGAACACCGGGGAGCTGTTTTTT	many	.	TRBV9	TRBJ2-2
CASSARQGGQPQHF	TGTGCCAGCAGTGCGCGACAGGGTGGACAGCCCCAGCATTTT	many	TRBD1	TRBV27	TRBJ1-5
CASSLSDRYEPQHF	TGTGCCAGCAGTTTATCGGACAGGTATGAGCCCCAGCATTTT	many	TRBD1	TRBV28	TRBJ1-5
CASSSRQIDRATNEKLFF	TGTGCCAGCAGCTCACGCCAAATCGACAGGGCGACTAATGAAAAACTGTTTTTT	many	TRBD1	TRBV7-2	TRBJ1-4
CASSVMNTGELFF	TGTGCCAGCAGTGTCATGAACACCGGGGAGCTGTTTTTT	many	.	TRBV12-3/TRBV12-4	TRBJ2-2
CASSSPLEDTQYF	TGCGCCAGCAGCTCTCCACTAGAAGATACGCAGTATTTT	many	.	TRBV5-1	TRBJ2-3
CASGTEPFSSYGYTF	TGTGCCAGTGGGACAGAACCCTTCTCCTCCTATGGCTACACCTTC	many	TRBD1	TRBV28	TRBJ1-2
CASRMDSHNEQFF	TGTGCCAGCAGAATGGACAGCCACAATGAGCAGTTCTTC	many	.	TRBV5-4	TRBJ2-1
CASSLRTGGNEQFF	TGCGCCAGCAGCCTCAGGACAGGGGGCAATGAGCAGTTCTTC	.	TRBD1	TRBV5-1	TRBJ2-1
CASSLAFSGTEAFF	TGTGCCAGCAGCCTCGCATTTTCGGGCACTGAAGCTTTCTTT	many	.	TRBV7-2	TRBJ1-1
CASSQAMNTEAFF	TGTGCCAGCAGCCAAGCCATGAACACTGAAGCTTTCTTT	.	.	TRBV3-1	TRBJ1-1
CASSRTGINQPQHF	TGTGCCAGCAGTAGGACAGGGATCAATCAGCCCCAGCATTTT	.	TRBD1	TRBV6-2/TRBV6-3	TRBJ1-5
CSARGDGSSYEQYF	TGCAGTGCTAGGGGCGACGGTTCCTCCTACGAGCAGTACTTC	many	.	TRBV20-1	TRBJ2-7
CSADRLSIYGYTF	TGCAGCGCAGACCGCCTGTCTATATATGGCTACACCTTC	few	.	TRBV29-1	TRBJ1-2
CSVLRQVTYEQYF	TGCAGTGTTCTCCGGCAAGTGACCTACGAGCAGTACTTC	.	.	TRBV20-1	TRBJ2-7
CASSSKHTLSYEQYF	TGTGCCAGCAGCTCTAAGCATACCCTCTCCTACGAGCAGTACTTC	many	.	TRBV7-8	TRBJ2-7
CASLTVAGGLSYNEQFF	TGTGCCAGCCTAACGGTAGCGGGGGGGCTTTCCTACAATGAGCAGTTCTTC	many	TRBD2	TRBV6-2/TRBV6-3	TRBJ2-1
CASSLGTTNNEQFF	TGTGCCAGCAGCTTAGGGACTACCAACAATGAGCAGTTCTTC	many	.	TRBV7-7	TRBJ2-1
CSVELRTDTQYF	TGCAGCGTTGAACTACGCACAGATACGCAGTATTTT	many	.	TRBV29-1	TRBJ2-3
CASSSRTAGGGETQYF	TGTGCCAGCAGCTCCCGGACAGCGGGGGGCGGGGAGACCCAGTACTTC	many	TRBD2	TRBV7-2	TRBJ2-5
CASSLISGSAHGYTF	TGTGCCAGCAGCTTAATTAGCGGAAGCGCTCATGGCTACACCTTC	many	.	TRBV7-9	TRBJ1-2
CATRDPTDTQYF	TGTGCCACCAGGGACCCCACAGATACGCAGTATTTT	many	.	TRBV24-1	TRBJ2-3
CAITGGMDYGYTF	TGTGCCATCACCGGGGGTATGGACTATGGCTACACCTTC	many	.	TRBV10-3	TRBJ1-2
CSASPVPGAEQFF	TGCAGTGCTAGTCCCGTGCCAGGCGCGGAGCAGTTCTTC	many	.	TRBV20-1	TRBJ2-1
CASRGAGGRGQPQHF	TGTGCCAGCAGAGGAGCAGGGGGTCGGGGTCAGCCCCAGCATTTT	many	TRBD1	TRBV2	TRBJ1-5
CASSLRQGLNEQFF	TGTGCCAGCAGCTTGCGCCAGGGTCTCAATGAGCAGTTCTTC	.	.	TRBV5-8	TRBJ2-1
CASLRTGTSYEQYF	TGTGCCAGCCTCCGGACAGGGACTTCGTACGAGCAGTACTTC	many	TRBD1	TRBV2	TRBJ2-7
CASSAGTAHYNEQFF	TGTGCCAGCAGCGCCGGGACAGCACATTACAATGAGCAGTTCTTC	few	TRBD1	TRBV7-6	TRBJ2-1
CASSFSGTGDQTQYF	TGTGCCAGCAGCTTTTCCGGGACAGGGGACCAGACCCAGTACTTC	many	TRBD1	TRBV5-5	TRBJ2-5
CASSSRGTGFNEQFF	TGTGCCAGCAGCTCACGCGGGACAGGCTTTAATGAGCAGTTCTTC	many	TRBD1	TRBV6-2/TRBV6-3	TRBJ2-1
CASRKRQVANTGELFF	TGTGCCAGTAGGAAACGACAGGTCGCGAACACCGGGGAGCTGTTTTTT	many	.	TRBV19	TRBJ2-2
CASSSRGTAYNEQFF	TGTGCCAGCAGCTCCCGGGGAACCGCCTACAATGAGCAGTTCTTC	many	.	TRBV5-5	TRBJ2-1
CASSASRGGTEAFF	TGTGCCAGCAGTGCCTCGCGGGGTGGCACTGAAGCTTTCTTT	.	.	TRBV6-4	TRBJ1-1
CASSLGGRPDQPQHF	TGTGCCAGCAGCTTAGGGGGACGCCCAGATCAGCCCCAGCATTTT	many	.	TRBV7-9	TRBJ1-5
CASSYFSGDTYNEQFF	TGTGCCAGCAGTTACTTTAGTGGGGACACTTACAATGAGCAGTTCTTC	many	.	TRBV6-2/TRBV6-3	TRBJ2-1
CASSQHGTGVYEQYF	TGTGCCAGCAGTCAGCACGGGACAGGGGTTTACGAGCAGTACTTC	.	TRBD1	TRBV28	TRBJ2-7
CASSPTGVGTEAFF	TGTGCCAGCAGTCCCACAGGGGTCGGGACTGAAGCTTTCTTT	many	TRBD1	TRBV28	TRBJ1-1
CASSFVTTGELFF	TGTGCCAGCAGCTTTGTGACTACCGGGGAGCTGTTTTTT	many	.	TRBV7-2	TRBJ2-2
CSVVIEWGDTQYF	TGCAGCGTGGTAATCGAGTGGGGAGATACGCAGTATTTT	many	.	TRBV29-1	TRBJ2-3
CASSLDGQGKGYTF	TGCGCCAGCAGCTTGGATGGACAGGGCAAAGGCTACACCTTC	many	TRBD1	TRBV5-1	TRBJ1-2
CASSLRTGSAGELFF	TGTGCCAGCAGCCTACGGACAGGGTCCGCCGGGGAGCTGTTTTTT	many	TRBD1	TRBV7-9	TRBJ2-2
CSVARGGERNTGELFF	TGCAGCGTTGCGCGGGGGGGGGAAAGAAACACCGGGGAGCTGTTTTTT	few	TRBD2	TRBV29-1	TRBJ2-2
CASSQGDWRDTQYF	TGTGCCAGCAGCCAAGGGGACTGGCGGGATACGCAGTATTTT	many	.	TRBV14	TRBJ2-3
CASSPTDRQETQYF	TGCGCCAGCAGCCCCACGGACAGGCAAGAGACCCAGTACTTC	many	TRBD1	TRBV4-1	TRBJ2-5
CASSLRGTDSYEQYF	TGCGCCAGCAGCTTGCGCGGGACAGACTCCTACGAGCAGTACTTC	many	.	TRBV5-1	TRBJ2-7
CSAIRLLAGVGNIQYF	TGCAGTGCTATAAGGTTACTAGCGGGGGTTGGAAACATTCAGTACTTC	many	TRBD2	TRBV20-1	TRBJ2-4